This T cell receptor (beta chain) was sequenced for a study of CD8+ T cells in alopecia areata. cDNA serving as the sequencing template came from extracted, reverse transcribed RNA. The method was immunoSEQ multiplex PCR; TCRdb's version includes in-frame clones alone and lacks a portion of them. The table lists about 150,000 clones, approximately 53% of them singletons, with 15% to 20% in the top ten. The germline V gene encodes CDR1 SGHTS and CDR2 YDEGEE. V dropped 0 bases and J dropped 13 bases, with 5 bases sitting between them. There are 10 residues in the CDR3. J is TRBJ2-1 and V is TRBV5-8; the D is unclear. The source was CD8+ T cells sorted from blood, collected at week 0. This TCR derives from a human donor with alopecia areata. This CDR3 reads CASSLVLQFF. The DNA of the CDR3 is TGTGCCAGCAGCTTGGTTTTACAGTTCTTC.